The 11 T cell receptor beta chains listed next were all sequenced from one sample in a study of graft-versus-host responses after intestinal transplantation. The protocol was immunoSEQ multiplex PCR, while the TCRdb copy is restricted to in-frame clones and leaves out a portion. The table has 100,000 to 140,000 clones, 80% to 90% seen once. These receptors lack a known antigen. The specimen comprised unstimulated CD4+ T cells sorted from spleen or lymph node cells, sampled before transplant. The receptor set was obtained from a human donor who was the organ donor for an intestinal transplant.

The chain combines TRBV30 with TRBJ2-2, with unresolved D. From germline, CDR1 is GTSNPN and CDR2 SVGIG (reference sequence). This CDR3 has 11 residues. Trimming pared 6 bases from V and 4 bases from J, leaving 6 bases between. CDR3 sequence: CACATTGELFF. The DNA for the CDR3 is TGTGCCTGCGCTACCACCGGGGAGCTGTTTTTT.

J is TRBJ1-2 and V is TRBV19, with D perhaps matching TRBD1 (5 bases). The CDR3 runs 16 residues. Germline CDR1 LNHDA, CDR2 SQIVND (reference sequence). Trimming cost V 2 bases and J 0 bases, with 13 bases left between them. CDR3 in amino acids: CASSIRGDGANYGYTF. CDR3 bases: TGTGCCAGTAGTATACGCGGGGACGGAGCTAACTATGGCTACACCTTC.

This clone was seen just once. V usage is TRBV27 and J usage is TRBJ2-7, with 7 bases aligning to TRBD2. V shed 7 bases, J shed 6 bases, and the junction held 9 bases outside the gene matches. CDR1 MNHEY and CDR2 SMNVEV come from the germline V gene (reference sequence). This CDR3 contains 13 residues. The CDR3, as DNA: TGTGCCAGCACCACTAGCGTGTCCGGCGAGCAGTACTTC. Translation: CASTTSVSGEQYF.

The CDR3 is CASSLGLAFRNEQFF. CDR3 in DNA: TGTGCCAGCAGCCTGGGACTAGCCTTTCGGAATGAGCAGTTCTTC. This sequence joins TRBV6-4 and TRBJ2-1; 9 nucleotides align to TRBD2. The CDR3 spans 15 residues. The ends lost 6 bases at V and 7 bases at J; junction bases unmatched: 10. Per germline, CDR1 MRHNA and CDR2 SNTAGT.

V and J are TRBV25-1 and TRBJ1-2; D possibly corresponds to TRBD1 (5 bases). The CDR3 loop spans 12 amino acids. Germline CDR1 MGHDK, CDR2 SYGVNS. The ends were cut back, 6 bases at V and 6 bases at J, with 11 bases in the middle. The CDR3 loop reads CASRGVSDGYTF. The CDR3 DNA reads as TGTGCCAGCAGGGGGGTCTCGGATGGCTACACCTTC.

The CDR3 spells CASSEEGVALETQYF. The CDR3 nucleotides read TGTGCCAGCAGTGAAGAGGGGGTAGCCTTGGAGACCCAGTACTTC. V is TRBV2 and J is TRBJ2-5, with D maybe TRBD1 (6 bases). This CDR3 comprises 15 residues. The germline CDR1 and CDR2 sequences are SNHLY and FYNNEI. V dropped 1 base and J dropped 5 bases, with 14 bases sitting between them.

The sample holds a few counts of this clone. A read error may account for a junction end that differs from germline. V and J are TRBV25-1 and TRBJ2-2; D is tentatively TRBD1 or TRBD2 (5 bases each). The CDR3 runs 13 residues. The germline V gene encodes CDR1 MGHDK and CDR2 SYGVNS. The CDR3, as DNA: TGTGCCAGCAGGAGGGGCGAACACCGGGGAGCTGTTTTT. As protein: CASRRGEHRGAVF.

CDR3 sequence: CASSLGPSGAYQETQYF. The CDR3 DNA reads TGTGCCAGCAGCTTGGGTCCTAGCGGGGCGTACCAAGAGACCCAGTACTTC. V usage is TRBV5-4 and J usage is TRBJ2-5, with 9 bases matching TRBD2. The CDR3 runs to 17 residues. Germline V gene sequence: CDR1 SGHNT, CDR2 YYREEE (reference sequence). Trimming cost V 0 bases and J 0 bases; bases outside gene matches: 6. Variable domain in full (rest from reference TRBV5-4 and TRBJ2-5): ETGVTQSPTHLIKTRGQQVTLRCSSQSGHNTVSWYQQALGQGPQFIFQYYREEENGRGNFPPRFSGLQFPNYSSELNVNALELDDSALYLCASSLGPSGAYQETQYFGPGTRLLVL.

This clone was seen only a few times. CDR3 in amino acids: CASSYLGPIDSPLHF. CDR3 in DNA: TGTGCCAGCAGTTACTTAGGACCCATAGATTCACCCCTCCACTTT. The V gene is TRBV6-5, the J gene TRBJ1-6; D is undetermined. The germline V and J ends were trimmed by 1 base and 8 bases, with 12 bases remaining between them. The germline gives CDR1 MNHEY, CDR2 SVGAGI. The length of the CDR3 is 15 residues.

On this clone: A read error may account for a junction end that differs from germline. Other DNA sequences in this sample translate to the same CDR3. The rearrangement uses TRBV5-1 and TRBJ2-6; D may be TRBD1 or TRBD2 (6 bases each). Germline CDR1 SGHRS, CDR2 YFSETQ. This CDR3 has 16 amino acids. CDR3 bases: TGCGCCAGCAGCTTGGAATCGGGGGCTGGGGCCAATGTCCTGACTTTC. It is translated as CASSLESGAGANVLTF.

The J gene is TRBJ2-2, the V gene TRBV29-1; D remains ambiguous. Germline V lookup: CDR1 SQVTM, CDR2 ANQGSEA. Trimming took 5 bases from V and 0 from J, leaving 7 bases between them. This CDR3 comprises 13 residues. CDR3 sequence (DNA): TGCAGCGTTCCTTTCCCGAACACCGGGGAGCTGTTTTTT. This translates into CSVPFPNTGELFF.